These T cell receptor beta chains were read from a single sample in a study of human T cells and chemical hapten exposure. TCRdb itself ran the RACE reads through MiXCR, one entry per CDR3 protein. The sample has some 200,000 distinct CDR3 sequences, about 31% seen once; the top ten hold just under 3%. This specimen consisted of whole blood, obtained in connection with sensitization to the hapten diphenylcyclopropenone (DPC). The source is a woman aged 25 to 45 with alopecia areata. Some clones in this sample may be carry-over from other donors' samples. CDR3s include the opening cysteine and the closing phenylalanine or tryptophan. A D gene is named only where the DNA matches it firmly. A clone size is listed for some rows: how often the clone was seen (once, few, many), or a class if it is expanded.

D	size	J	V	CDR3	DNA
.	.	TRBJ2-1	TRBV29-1	CSVEDRQSRWTNEQFF	TGCAGCGTTGAAGATCGGCAGAGTAGATGGACCAATGAGCAGTTCTTC
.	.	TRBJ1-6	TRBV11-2	CASTVGSSYNSPLHF	TGTGCCAGCACCGTAGGAAGCTCCTATAATTCACCCCTCCACTTT
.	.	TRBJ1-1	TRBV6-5	CASRWGRLNTEAFF	TGTGCCAGCAGATGGGGACGGCTGAACACTGAAGCTTTCTTT
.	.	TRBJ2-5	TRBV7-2	CASSLLLETQYF	TGTGCCAGCAGCTTACTTCTGGAGACCCAGTACTTC
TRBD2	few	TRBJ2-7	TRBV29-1	CSAARLAGAGEQYF	TGCAGCGCCGCCCGACTAGCGGGAGCGGGGGAGCAGTACTTC
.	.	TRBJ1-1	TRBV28	CASSRRGPEAFF	TGTGCCAGCAGTCGTCGGGGTCCTGAAGCTTTCTTT
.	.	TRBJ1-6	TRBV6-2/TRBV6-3	CASSQTPAGGSSPLHF	TGTGCCAGCAGTCAGACTCCCGCCGGGGGTAGTTCACCCCTCCACTTT
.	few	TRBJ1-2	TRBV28	CASRSGATNYGYTF	TGTGCCAGCAGGTCAGGGGCTACTAACTATGGCTACACCTTC
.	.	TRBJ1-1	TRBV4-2	CASSQDIRPGRTFF	TGTGCCAGCAGCCAAGACATTCGCCCAGGGAGGACTTTCTTT
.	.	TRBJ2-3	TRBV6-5	CASSYRPRTDTQYF	TGTGCCAGCAGTTACCGTCCTCGCACAGATACGCAGTATTTT
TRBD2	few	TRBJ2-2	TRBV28	CASSQHGGTPNTGELFF	TGTGCCAGCAGTCAACACGGGGGGACCCCGAACACCGGGGAGCTGTTTTTT
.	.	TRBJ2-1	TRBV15	CATSRGGAVWDEQFF	TGTGCCACCAGCAGAGGGGGGGCGGTATGGGATGAGCAGTTCTTC
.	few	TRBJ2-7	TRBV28	CASSTGPPSYEQYF	TGTGCCAGCAGTACGGGGCCGCCCTCCTACGAGCAGTACTTC
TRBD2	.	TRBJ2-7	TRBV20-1	CSAHRLAGYEQYF	TGCAGTGCTCACCGGCTAGCGGGATACGAGCAGTACTTC
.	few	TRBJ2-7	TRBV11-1	CASSLSDTGSYEQYF	TGTGCCAGCAGCCTTAGCGATACAGGGTCCTACGAGCAGTACTTC
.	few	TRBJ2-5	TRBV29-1	CSVHSSGQETQYF	TGCAGCGTCCACTCGTCAGGGCAAGAGACCCAGTACTTC
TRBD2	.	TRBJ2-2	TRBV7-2	CASSLAGGIGGELFF	TGTGCCAGCAGCTTAGCGGGAGGGATCGGCGGGGAGCTGTTTTTT
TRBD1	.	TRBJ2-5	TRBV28	CASHQGAGIRETQYF	TGTGCCAGCCATCAGGGGGCAGGGATTAGGGAGACCCAGTACTTC
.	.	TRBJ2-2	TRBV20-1	CSAPGEANTGELFF	TGCAGTGCCCCGGGAGAAGCCAACACCGGGGAGCTGTTTTTT
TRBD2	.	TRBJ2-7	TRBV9	CASSVAGGGDEQYF	TGTGCCAGCAGCGTAGCGGGAGGGGGTGACGAGCAGTACTTC
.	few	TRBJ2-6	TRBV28	CASTEGYGANVLTF	TGTGCCAGCACAGAAGGGTACGGGGCCAACGTCCTGACTTTC
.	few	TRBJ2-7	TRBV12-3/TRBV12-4	CASTLAALGYEQYF	TGTGCCAGCACCTTGGCCGCCCTGGGGTACGAGCAGTACTTC
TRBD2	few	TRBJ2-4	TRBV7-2	CASSPGEGGEPVAKNIQYF	TGTGCCAGCAGCCCCGGGGAGGGCGGGGAGCCCGTAGCCAAAAACATTCAGTACTTC
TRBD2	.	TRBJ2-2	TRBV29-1	CSAMLGTMNTGELFF	TGCAGCGCCATGCTAGGGACTATGAACACCGGGGAGCTGTTTTTT
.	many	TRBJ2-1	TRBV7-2	CASSSGGTTANEQFF	TGTGCCAGCAGCTCCGGGGGAACTACCGCCAATGAGCAGTTCTTC
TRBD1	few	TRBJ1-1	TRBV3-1	CASNQGARGTEAFF	TGTGCCAGCAACCAGGGGGCCCGAGGCACTGAAGCTTTCTTT
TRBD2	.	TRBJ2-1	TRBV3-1	CASSRWGLAGAINEQFF	TGTGCCAGCAGCCGTTGGGGACTAGCGGGGGCCATCAATGAGCAGTTCTTC
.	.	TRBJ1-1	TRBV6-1	CASSEAWRAGGAFF	TGTGCCAGCAGTGAAGCATGGAGGGCGGGAGGAGCTTTCTTT
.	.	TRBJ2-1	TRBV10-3	CAITAGGQNNEQFF	TGTGCCATCACCGCCGGGGGCCAGAACAATGAGCAGTTCTTC
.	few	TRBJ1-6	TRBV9	CASSPTLVLSPLHF	TGTGCCAGCAGCCCAACCCTCGTTCTTTCACCCCTCCACTTT
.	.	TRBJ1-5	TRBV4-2	CASSQDRSRMDQPQHF	TGTGCCAGCAGCCAAGATCGTTCTCGAATGGATCAGCCCCAGCATTTT
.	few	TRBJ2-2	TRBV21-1	CARTSGRPSGELFF	TGTGCCAGGACTAGCGGGAGACCCTCGGGGGAGCTGTTTTTT
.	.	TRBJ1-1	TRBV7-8	CASSLEAGYSTEAFF	TGTGCCAGCAGCTTAGAGGCGGGTTACTCCACTGAAGCTTTCTTT
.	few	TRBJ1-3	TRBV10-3	CAISEYDTIYF	TGTGCCATCAGCGAATATGACACCATATATTTT
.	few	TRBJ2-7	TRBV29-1	CSVEDPQVARGEQYF	TGCAGCGTTGAAGATCCCCAAGTAGCGCGAGGCGAGCAGTACTTC
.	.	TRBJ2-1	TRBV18	CASSQGDPEQFF	TGTGCCAGCTCACAGGGGGACCCCGAGCAGTTCTTC
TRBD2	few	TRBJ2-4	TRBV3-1	CASSPAGLAGPKNIQYF	TGTGCCAGCAGCCCCGCGGGACTAGCGGGGCCAAAAAACATTCAGTACTTC
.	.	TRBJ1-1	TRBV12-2	CASRINRGIMNTEAFF	TGTGCAAGTCGCATCAACAGGGGGATCATGAACACTGAAGCTTTCTTT
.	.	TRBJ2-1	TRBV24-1	CATSDPPNNEQFF	TGTGCCACCAGTGATCCTCCTAACAATGAGCAGTTCTTC
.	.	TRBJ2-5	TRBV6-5	CASRTEETQYF	TGTGCCAGCAGGACCGAAGAGACCCAGTACTTC
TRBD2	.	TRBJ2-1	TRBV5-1	CASDVSGGVSYNEQFF	TGCGCCAGCGATGTTAGCGGGGGTGTCTCCTACAATGAGCAGTTCTTC
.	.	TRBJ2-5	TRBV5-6	CASSFVQNQETQYF	TGTGCCAGCAGCTTTGTGCAGAACCAAGAGACCCAGTACTTC
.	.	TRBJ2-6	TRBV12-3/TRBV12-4	CASTPSGANVLTF	TGTGCCAGCACCCCGTCTGGGGCCAACGTCCTGACTTTC
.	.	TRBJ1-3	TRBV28	CASRDTNSGNTIYF	TGTGCCAGCCGGGACACCAACTCTGGAAACACCATATATTTT
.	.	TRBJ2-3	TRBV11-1	CASSTTLGDTQYF	TGTGCCAGCAGCACCACCCTTGGAGATACGCAGTATTTT
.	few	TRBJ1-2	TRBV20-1	CSASRGYGYTF	TGCAGTGCTAGCAGGGGCTATGGCTACACCTTC
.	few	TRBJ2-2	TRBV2	CASSELGGRTGELFF	TGTGCCAGCAGTGAATTGGGAGGAAGGACCGGGGAGCTGTTTTTT
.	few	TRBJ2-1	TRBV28	CASFPGTRTNEQFF	TGTGCCAGCTTTCCCGGGACCAGGACGAATGAGCAGTTCTTC